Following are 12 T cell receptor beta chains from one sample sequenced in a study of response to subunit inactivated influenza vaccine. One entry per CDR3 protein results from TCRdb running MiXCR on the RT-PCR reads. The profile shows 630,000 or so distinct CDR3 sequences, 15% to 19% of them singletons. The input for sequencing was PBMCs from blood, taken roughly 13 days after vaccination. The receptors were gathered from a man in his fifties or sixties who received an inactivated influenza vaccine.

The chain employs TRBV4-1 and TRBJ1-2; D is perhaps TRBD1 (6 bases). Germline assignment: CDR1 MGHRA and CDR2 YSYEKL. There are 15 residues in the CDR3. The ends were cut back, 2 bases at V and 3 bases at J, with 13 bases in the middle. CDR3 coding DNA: TGCGCCAGCAGCCAAAGTCACAGGGATGACTATGGCTACACCTTC. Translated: CASSQSHRDDYGYTF.

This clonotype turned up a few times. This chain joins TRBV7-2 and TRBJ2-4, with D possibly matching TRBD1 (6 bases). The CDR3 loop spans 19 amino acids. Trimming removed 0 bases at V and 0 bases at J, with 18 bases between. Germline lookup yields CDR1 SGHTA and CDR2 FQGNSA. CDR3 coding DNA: TGTGCCAGCAGCTTAGCGGGGACGGGACAAAGATTAGCCAAAAACATTCAGTACTTC. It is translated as CASSLAGTGQRLAKNIQYF.

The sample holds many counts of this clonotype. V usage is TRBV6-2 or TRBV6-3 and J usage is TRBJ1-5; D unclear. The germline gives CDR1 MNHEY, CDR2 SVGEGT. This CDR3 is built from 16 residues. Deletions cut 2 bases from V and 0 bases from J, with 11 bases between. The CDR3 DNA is TGTGCCAGCAGTTACGGGCAGCTTTATAGCAATCAGCCCCAGCATTTT. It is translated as CASSYGQLYSNQPQHF.

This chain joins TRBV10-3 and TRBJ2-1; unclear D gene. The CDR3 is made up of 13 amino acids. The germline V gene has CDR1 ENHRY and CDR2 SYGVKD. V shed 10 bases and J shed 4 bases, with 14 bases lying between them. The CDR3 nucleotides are TGTGCCACCACGCCGGACGTGTACAATGAGCAGTTCTTC. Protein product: CATTPDVYNEQFF.

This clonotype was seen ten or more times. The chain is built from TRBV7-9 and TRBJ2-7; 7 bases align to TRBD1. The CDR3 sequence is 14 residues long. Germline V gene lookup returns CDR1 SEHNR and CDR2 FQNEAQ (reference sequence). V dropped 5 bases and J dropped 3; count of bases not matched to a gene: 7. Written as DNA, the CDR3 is TGTGCCAGCAGCCAGAGGGACAGCCACTACGAGCAGTACTTC. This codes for CASSQRDSHYEQYF.

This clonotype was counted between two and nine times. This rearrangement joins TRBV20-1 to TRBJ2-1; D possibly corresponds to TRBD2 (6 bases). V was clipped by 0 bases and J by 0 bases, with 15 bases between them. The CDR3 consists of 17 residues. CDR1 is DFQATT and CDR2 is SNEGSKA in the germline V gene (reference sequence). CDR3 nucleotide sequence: TGCAGTGCTAGAGATATCGGGGACGGGAGCTCCTACAATGAGCAGTTCTTC. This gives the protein CSARDIGDGSSYNEQFF.

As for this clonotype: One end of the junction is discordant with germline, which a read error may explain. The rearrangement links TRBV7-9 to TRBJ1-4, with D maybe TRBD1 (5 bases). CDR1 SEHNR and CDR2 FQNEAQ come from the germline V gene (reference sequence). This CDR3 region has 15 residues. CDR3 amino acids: CVSSLGTAGNEKLFF. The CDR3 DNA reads TGTGTCAGCAGCTTAGGGACGGCCGGTAATGAAAAACTGTTTTTT.

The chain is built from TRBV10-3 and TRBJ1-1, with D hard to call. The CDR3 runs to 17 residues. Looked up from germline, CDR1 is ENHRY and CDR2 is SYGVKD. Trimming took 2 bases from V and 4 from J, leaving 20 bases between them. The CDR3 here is CAISEPFPEDRLTEAFF. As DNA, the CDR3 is TGTGCCATCAGTGAGCCCTTCCCCGAGGATCGACTCACTGAAGCTTTCTTT.

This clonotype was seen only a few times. CDR3 coding DNA: TGCGCCAGCAGCCAAGTAAGCAGCTCCTATAATTCACCCCTCCACTTT. Protein: CASSQVSSSYNSPLHF. The genes are TRBV4-1 and TRBJ1-6; no clear D. The CDR3 extends over 16 amino acids. Trimming left V 1 base short and J 0 bases short, with 7 bases between. Germline values: CDR1 MGHRA, CDR2 YSYEKL.

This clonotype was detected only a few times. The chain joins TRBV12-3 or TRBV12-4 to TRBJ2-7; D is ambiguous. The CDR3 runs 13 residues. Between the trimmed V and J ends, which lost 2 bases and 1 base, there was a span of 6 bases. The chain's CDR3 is CASSLQFSYEQYF. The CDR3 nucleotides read TGTGCCAGCAGTTTACAATTTTCCTACGAGCAGTACTTC.

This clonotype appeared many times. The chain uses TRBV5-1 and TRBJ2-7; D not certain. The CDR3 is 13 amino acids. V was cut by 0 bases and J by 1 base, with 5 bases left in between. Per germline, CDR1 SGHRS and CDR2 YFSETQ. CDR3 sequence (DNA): TGCGCCAGCAGCTTGGCCGCATCCTACGAGCAGTACTTC. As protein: CASSLAASYEQYF.

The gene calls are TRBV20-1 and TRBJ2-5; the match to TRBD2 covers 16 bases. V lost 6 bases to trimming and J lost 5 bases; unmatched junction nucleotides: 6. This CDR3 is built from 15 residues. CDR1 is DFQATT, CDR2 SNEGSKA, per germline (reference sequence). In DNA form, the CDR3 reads TGCAGTGCCTCCGGGACTAGCGGGAGGGCGGAGACCCAGTACTTC. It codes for CSASGTSGRAETQYF.